This is a list of T cell receptor beta chains from one sample in a study of regulatory T cells in long-lasting Graves disease. MiXCR, applied by TCRdb to the multiplex PCR reads, yields one record per CDR3 protein. Found here are 700,000 or so distinct CDR3 sequences, 30% of them singletons; the top ten hold around 42%. Source: peripheral blood mononuclear cells (PBMCs), taken when the disease was refractory, from a patient treated with antithyroid drugs. These receptors were taken from a female donor with Graves disease. Each CDR3 is given with its conserved first and last residue. Each record gives: D gene, J gene, V gene, clone size, CDR3 protein, CDR3 DNA. The D gene is left open where the match is weak. Some rows have no size entry. The others give once, few or many, or a class for an expanded clone.

- | TRBJ1-4 | TRBV27 | few | CASGEATANEKLFF | TGTGCCAGTGGGGAAGCTACTGCTAATGAAAAGCTGTTTTTT
- | TRBJ2-7 | TRBV6-1 | many | CASLGEDRPPYEQYF | TGTGCCAGCCTCGGAGAGGACAGACCGCCCTACGAGCAGTACTTC
- | TRBJ1-5 | TRBV28 | many | CASNWDVSSNQPQHF | TGTGCCAGCAACTGGGACGTCAGTAGCAATCAGCCCCAGCATTTT
- | TRBJ1-1 | TRBV29-1 | few | CSVEDPGVTEAFF | TGCAGCGTTGAAGATCCGGGGGTCACTGAAGCTTTCTTT
- | TRBJ2-5 | TRBV30 | few | CAWSQGPKTQYF | TGTGCCTGGAGTCAGGGTCCAAAGACCCAGTACTTC
- | TRBJ2-4 | TRBV12-5 | few | CAPLGGFAKNIQYF | TGTGCCCCACTGGGCGGGTTTGCCAAAAACATTCAGTACTTC
- | TRBJ1-1 | TRBV6-1 | - | CASSPGTSTGTEAFF | TGTGCCAGCAGTCCGGGGACGTCTACGGGCACTGAAGCTTTCTTT
- | TRBJ2-7 | TRBV7-7 | - | CASSLAKGTAYEQYF | TGTGCCAGCAGCTTAGCGAAGGGGACTGCCTACGAGCAGTACTTC
- | TRBJ1-5 | TRBV7-2 | - | CASSLVKDQPQHF | TGTGCCAGCAGCTTAGTCAAGGATCAGCCCCAGCATTTT
- | TRBJ2-7 | TRBV15 | few | CATSRDLGLQEEQYF | TGTGCCACCAGCAGAGATTTGGGGCTTCAAGAAGAGCAGTACTTC
TRBD1 | TRBJ1-1 | TRBV30 | - | CAWSVRTGRGTEAFF | TGTGCCTGGAGTGTCAGGACAGGGAGGGGTACTGAAGCTTTCTTT
- | TRBJ1-1 | TRBV6-5 | - | CASSYWQGTDTEAFF | TGTGCCAGCAGTTATTGGCAGGGAACGGACACTGAAGCTTTCTTT
- | TRBJ1-6 | TRBV7-6 | once | CASSLNPSAGTGHNSPLHF | TGTGCCAGCAGCTTAAACCCCTCGGCAGGGACGGGCCATAATTCACCCCTCCACTTT
- | TRBJ1-5 | TRBV20-1 | few | CSATRGRQPQHF | TGCAGTGCTACTAGGGGCCGCCAGCCCCAGCATTTT
TRBD1 | TRBJ2-7 | TRBV12-5 | few | CASGLARSGQGQYF | TGTGCTAGTGGTTTGGCCCGGTCGGGACAGGGGCAGTACTTC
TRBD1 | TRBJ1-2 | TRBV20-1 | - | CSAEPTGVHGYTF | TGCAGTGCTGAGCCGACAGGGGTCCATGGCTACACCTTC
TRBD1 | TRBJ1-2 | TRBV30 | few | CAWSVPGTGRFYGYTF | TGTGCCTGGAGTGTTCCCGGGACAGGGAGATTCTATGGCTACACCTTC
- | TRBJ1-2 | TRBV27 | few | CASSFGVNRANYGYTF | TGTGCCAGCAGTTTCGGGGTCAACAGAGCTAACTATGGCTACACCTTC